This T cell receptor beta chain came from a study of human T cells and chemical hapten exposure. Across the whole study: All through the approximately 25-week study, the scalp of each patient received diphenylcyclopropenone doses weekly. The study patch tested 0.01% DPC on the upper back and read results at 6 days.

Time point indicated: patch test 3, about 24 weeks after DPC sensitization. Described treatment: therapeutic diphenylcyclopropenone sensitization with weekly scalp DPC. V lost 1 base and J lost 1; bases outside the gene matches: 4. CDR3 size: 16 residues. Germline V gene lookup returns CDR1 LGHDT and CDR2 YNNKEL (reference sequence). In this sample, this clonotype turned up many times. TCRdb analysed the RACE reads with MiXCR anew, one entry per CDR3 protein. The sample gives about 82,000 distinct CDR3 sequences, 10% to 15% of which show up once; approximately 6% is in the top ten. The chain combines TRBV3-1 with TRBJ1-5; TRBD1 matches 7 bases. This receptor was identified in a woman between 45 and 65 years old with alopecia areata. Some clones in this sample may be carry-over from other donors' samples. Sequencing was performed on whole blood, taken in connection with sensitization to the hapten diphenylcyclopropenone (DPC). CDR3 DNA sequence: TGTGCCAGCAGCCAAGGGACAGGACTCAGCAATCAGCCCCAGCATTTT. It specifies CASSQGTGLSNQPQHF.